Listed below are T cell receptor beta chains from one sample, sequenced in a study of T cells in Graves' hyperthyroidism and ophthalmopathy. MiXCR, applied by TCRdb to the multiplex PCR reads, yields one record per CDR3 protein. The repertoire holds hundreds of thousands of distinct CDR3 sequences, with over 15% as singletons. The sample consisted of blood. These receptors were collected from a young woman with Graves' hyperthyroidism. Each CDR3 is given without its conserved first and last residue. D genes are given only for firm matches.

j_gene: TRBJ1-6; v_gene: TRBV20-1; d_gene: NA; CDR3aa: SAPTVSYNSPLH
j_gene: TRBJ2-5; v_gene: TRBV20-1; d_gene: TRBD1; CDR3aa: SARVVGQGSEETQY
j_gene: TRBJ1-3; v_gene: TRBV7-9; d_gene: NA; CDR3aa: ASSSRNSGNTIY
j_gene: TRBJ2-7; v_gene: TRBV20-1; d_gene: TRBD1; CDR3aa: SAPRTGGLYGGYEQY
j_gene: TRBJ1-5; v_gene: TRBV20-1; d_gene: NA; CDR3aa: SARGDTNQPQH
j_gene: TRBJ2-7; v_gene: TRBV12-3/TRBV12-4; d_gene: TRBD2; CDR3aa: ASSPGVLAGGPYEQY
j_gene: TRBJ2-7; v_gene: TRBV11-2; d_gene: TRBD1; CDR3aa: ASSLSLADRTHYEQY
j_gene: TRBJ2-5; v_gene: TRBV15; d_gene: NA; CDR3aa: ATSRDRARSQTQY
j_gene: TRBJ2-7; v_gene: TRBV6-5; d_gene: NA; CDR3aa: ASSYLDEGYEQY
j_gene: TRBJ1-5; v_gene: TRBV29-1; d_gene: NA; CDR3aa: SIVEGGGGNQPQH
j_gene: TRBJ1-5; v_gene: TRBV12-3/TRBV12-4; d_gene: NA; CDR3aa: ASSTNGVDQPQH
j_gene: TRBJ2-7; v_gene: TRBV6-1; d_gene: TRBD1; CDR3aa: ASSPGTVSPYDQY
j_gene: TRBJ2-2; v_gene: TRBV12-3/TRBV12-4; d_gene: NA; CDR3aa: ASSLGQANTGELF
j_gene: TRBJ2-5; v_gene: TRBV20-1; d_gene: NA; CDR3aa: SARVSVETQY
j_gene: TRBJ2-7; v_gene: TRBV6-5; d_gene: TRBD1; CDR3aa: ASRSGTGPEQY
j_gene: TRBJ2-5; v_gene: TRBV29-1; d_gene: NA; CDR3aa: SVEVVGGQETQY
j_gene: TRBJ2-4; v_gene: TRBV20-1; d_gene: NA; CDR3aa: SPFVVAKNIQY
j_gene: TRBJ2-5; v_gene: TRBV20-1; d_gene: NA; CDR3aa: SARDFRRVKTQY
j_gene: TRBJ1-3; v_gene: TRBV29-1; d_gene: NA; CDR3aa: SVVSGNTIY
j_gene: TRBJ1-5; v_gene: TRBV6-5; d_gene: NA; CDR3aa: ASRGNLDQPQH
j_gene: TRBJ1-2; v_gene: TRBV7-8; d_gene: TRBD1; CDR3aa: ASTPRQGHGYT
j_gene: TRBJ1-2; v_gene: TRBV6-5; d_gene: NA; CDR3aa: ASIDIGGTAYGYT
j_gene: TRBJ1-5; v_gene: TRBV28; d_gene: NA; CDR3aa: ASSFLGTVDQPQH
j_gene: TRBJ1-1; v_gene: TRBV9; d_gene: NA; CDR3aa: ASSEAGSNTEAF
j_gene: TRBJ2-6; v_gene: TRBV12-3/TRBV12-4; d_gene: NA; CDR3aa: ASSLSGSGANVLT
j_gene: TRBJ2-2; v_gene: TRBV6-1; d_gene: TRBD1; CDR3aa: ASTKLRQGGELF
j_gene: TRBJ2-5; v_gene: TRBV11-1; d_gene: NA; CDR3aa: ASSFAGWGGPETETQY
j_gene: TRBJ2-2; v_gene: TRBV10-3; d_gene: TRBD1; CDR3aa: AISERDRGPKRTGELF
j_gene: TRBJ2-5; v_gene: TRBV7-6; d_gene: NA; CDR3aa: ASSRSKETQY
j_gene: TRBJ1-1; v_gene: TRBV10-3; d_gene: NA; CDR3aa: AISAMNTEAF
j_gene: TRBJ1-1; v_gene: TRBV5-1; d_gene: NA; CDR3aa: ASSLASGGRDTEAF
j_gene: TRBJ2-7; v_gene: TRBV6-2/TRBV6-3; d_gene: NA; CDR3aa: ASSFPPAGTLYEQY
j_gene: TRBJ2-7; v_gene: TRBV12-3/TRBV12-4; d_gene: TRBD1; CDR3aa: ASSNDRVGQRDEQY
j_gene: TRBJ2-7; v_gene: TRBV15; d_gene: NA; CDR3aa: ATTKTLGGSYEQY
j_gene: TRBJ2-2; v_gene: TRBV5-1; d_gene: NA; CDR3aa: ASSLVLFQGELF
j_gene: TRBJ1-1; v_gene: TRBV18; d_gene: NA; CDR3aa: ASSPSRSNTEAF
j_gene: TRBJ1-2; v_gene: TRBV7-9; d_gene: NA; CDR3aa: ASSRTGQANYGYT
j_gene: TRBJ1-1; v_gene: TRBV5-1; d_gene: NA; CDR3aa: ASSLLTNTEAF
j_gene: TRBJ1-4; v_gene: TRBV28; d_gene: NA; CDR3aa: ASSLGGNNEKLF
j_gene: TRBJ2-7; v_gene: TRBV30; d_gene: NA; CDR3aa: AWSVSQGNEQY
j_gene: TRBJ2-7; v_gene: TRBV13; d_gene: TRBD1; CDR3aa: ASSLGGGTGGYEQY
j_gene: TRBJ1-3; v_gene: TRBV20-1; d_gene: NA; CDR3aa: SAGTNTGNTIY
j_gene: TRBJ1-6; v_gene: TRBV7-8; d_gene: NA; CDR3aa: ASSLRRGPNSPLH